This T cell receptor (beta chain) was retrieved from a study of tumor-infiltrating lymphocytes in glioblastoma multiforme. General study results and limits: Detected clone frequencies may not reflect cell counts, being RNA-based.

V lost 4 bases and J 0 bases, leaving 10 bases between the germline ends. This CDR3 region has 15 residues. Germline V CDR1 and CDR2: SGHNT, YENEEA. This clonotype has just one count. The antigen is unknown. TCRB libraries came from RNA via three nested multiplex PCR rounds. A C-beta primer primed TCRB cDNA from approximately 0.5 ug RNA. These TCRB libraries lack any described unique molecular identifiers. TCRdb itself ran the multiplex PCR reads through MiXCR, one entry per CDR3 protein. This table has under 15,000 distinct CDR3 sequences, 60% to 75% appearing once. This TCR came from a male donor with glioblastoma. This rearrangement joins TRBV11-3 to TRBJ2-1; no definite D call. Sequenced material: brain tumor tissue. This CDR3 is CASSSDGSSYNEQFF. CDR3 DNA: TGTGCCAGCAGCTCCGACGGAAGCTCCTACAATGAGCAGTTCTTC.